Below are 24 T cell receptor beta chains sequenced from a single sample in a study of blood T cell repertoires in COVID-19. The assay was immunoSEQ multiplex PCR, and TCRdb's table has in-frame clones only and misses some. The table records about 130,000 clones, 80% to 85% of them present only once. Input material: peripheral blood. The source is a man aged 60-69 years with acute or convalescent COVID-19.

The rearrangement links TRBV15 to TRBJ1-2; tentatively, D is TRBD1 (5 bases). The CDR3 has 14 residues. Trimming pared 4 bases from V and 2 bases from J, leaving 11 bases between. Germline loops: CDR1 LNHNV, CDR2 YYDKDF (reference sequence). CDR3 loop: CATSISKGNYGYTF. The CDR3 nucleotides read TGTGCCACCAGCATAAGTAAGGGGAACTATGGCTACACCTTC.

This rearrangement joins TRBV20-1 to TRBJ2-2; perhaps TRBD2 as D (5 bases). Trimming took off 3 bases at V and 2 bases at J, with 7 bases between the two ends. This CDR3 spans 13 amino acids. Germline V gene data show CDR1 as DFQATT and CDR2 as SNEGSKA (reference sequence). The CDR3 loop reads CSASRTNTGELFF. The DNA of the CDR3 is TGCAGTGCTAGTCGGACTAACACCGGGGAGCTGTTTTTT.

The chain joins TRBV5-6 to TRBJ2-2; the D is unclear. From germline, CDR1 is SGHDT and CDR2 YYEEEE. The CDR3 is 13 amino acids. V was clipped by 0 bases and J by 4 bases, with 4 bases between them. The CDR3 sequence: CASSLVSTGELFF. CDR3 DNA: TGTGCCAGCAGCTTGGTGAGCACCGGGGAGCTGTTTTTT. Looking up the rest from reference TRBV5-6 and TRBJ2-2 gives the full variable domain: DAGVTQSPTHLIKTRGQQVTLRCSPKSGHDTVSWYQQALGQGPQFIFQYYEEEERQRGNFPDRFSGHQFPNYSSELNVNALLLGDSALYLCASSLVSTGELFFGEGSRLTVL.

In its sample, this clone was seen once. The same CDR3 is also encoded by other DNA sequences in this sample. This sequence joins TRBV5-4 and TRBJ2-5, with a weak D call TRBD1 (6 bases). Trimming pared 5 bases from V and 3 bases from J, leaving 11 bases between. The CDR3 covers 13 residues. Germline CDR1 SGHNT, CDR2 YYREEE (reference sequence). The chain's CDR3 is CASSKGQKETQYF. In DNA form, the CDR3 reads TGTGCCAGCAGTAAGGGACAAAAAGAGACCCAGTACTTC.

V is TRBV30 and J is TRBJ2-5; TRBD1 aligns across 10 bases. Looked up from germline, CDR1 is GTSNPN and CDR2 is SVGIG (reference sequence). After removal of 3 bases from V and 5 bases from J, the junction contained 9 bases not matched to a gene. The CDR3 has 15 amino acids. CDR3 sequence reads: CAWSPGTGERETQYF. The CDR3 nucleotides are TGTGCCTGGAGCCCCGGGACAGGGGAGCGGGAGACCCAGTACTTC.

V gene TRBV5-4 combines with J gene TRBJ2-3; a weak D match, TRBD1 (6 bases). Trimming left V 4 bases short and J 2 bases short, with 14 bases between. The CDR3 spans 15 residues. CDR1 is SGHNT and CDR2 is YYREEE in the germline V gene (reference sequence). The CDR3 protein is CASSVNRVNTDTQYF. DNA of the CDR3: TGTGCCAGCAGCGTTAACAGGGTTAACACAGATACGCAGTATTTT.

The genes are TRBV10-3 and TRBJ2-2; 9 positions agree with TRBD1. Germline V gives CDR1 ENHRY, CDR2 SYGVKD. V lost 5 bases and J lost 0; bases outside the gene matches: 13. The CDR3 extends over 19 amino acids. As DNA, the CDR3 is TGTGCCATCAGTCAAATAGGGACAGGGAGATTCCCGAACACCGGGGAGCTGTTTTTT. It codes for CAISQIGTGRFPNTGELFF.

As for this clone: The junction shows a germline mismatch at one end, possibly a read error. The chain uses TRBV5-8 and TRBJ2-7; D is ambiguous. Looked up from germline, CDR1 is SGHTS and CDR2 is YDEGEE. The CDR3 is 10 amino acids. The CDR3 is CASSFVSRDF. The CDR3 DNA reads as TGTGCCAGCAGCTTTGTAAGCCGGGACTTC.

V is TRBV5-1 and J is TRBJ2-1; TRBD2 is a possible D gene (6 bases). CDR1 is SGHRS, CDR2 YFSETQ, per germline. The CDR3 runs 14 residues. V gave up 0 bases and J gave up 9 bases, with 13 bases separating them. The CDR3 protein is CASSLVVGGAEQFF. DNA for the CDR3: TGCGCCAGCAGCTTGGTGGTGGGAGGAGCTGAGCAGTTCTTC.

CDR3 sequence: CASSGTGGAYEQYF. Written as DNA, the CDR3 is TGCGCCAGCAGCGGGACAGGGGGGGCCTACGAGCAGTACTTC. The V gene is TRBV5-1, the J gene TRBJ2-7, with TRBD1 matching 11 bases. CDR1 and CDR2 from the germline V gene are SGHRS and YFSETQ. CDR3 length equals 14 residues. V trimming: 4 bases; J trimming: 2 bases; junction bases outside the gene matches: 2.

The V gene is TRBV27, the J gene TRBJ1-5; D unclear. Trimming removed 1 base from V and 7 bases from J, with 11 bases in between. Germline V lookup: CDR1 MNHEY, CDR2 SMNVEV (reference sequence). The CDR3 consists of 14 residues. CDR3 nucleotides: TGTGCCAGCAGTTTATATGTCAGGAACCAGCCCCAGCATTTT. Its translation: CASSLYVRNQPQHF.

This clone was detected only a few times. The genes are TRBV11-2 and TRBJ2-7; 9 positions agree with TRBD2. J lost 2 bases, V lost 2 bases, and 1 base had no gene match. The CDR3 contains 14 residues. CDR1 is SGHAT and CDR2 is FQNNGV in the germline V gene. This CDR3 is CASSLLAGPYEQYF. In DNA, the CDR3 is TGTGCCAGCAGCTTACTAGCGGGACCCTACGAGCAGTACTTC.

The chain employs TRBV6-2 or TRBV6-3 and TRBJ2-1; TRBD2 agrees at 12 bases. The CDR3 length is 16 residues. V dropped 5 bases and J dropped 8; count of bases not matched to a gene: 10. Germline values: CDR1 MNHEY, CDR2 SVGEGT. DNA for the CDR3: TGTGCCAGCAGTAGCTCTAGCGGGAGGGCAGCCTATGAGCAGTTCTTC. Encoded protein: CASSSSSGRAAYEQFF.

This clone was seen once. The V and J genes are TRBV5-6 and TRBJ1-2; 9 nucleotides agree with TRBD1. Germline trimming cut 3 bases from V and 14 bases from J; bases unmatched to any gene: 14. This CDR3 spans 14 amino acids. Germline V CDR1 and CDR2: SGHDT, YYEEEE. CDR3 protein: CASSSLQGAAGTTF. The CDR3, as DNA: TGTGCCAGCAGCTCATTACAGGGGGCTGCAGGAACTACCTTC.

The rearrangement links TRBV25-1 to TRBJ1-3, with D tentatively TRBD1 (5 bases). This CDR3 region has 16 residues. Trimming stripped 8 bases from V and 0 bases from J, with 17 bases between. Germline-derived CDR1 and CDR2 are MGHDK and SYGVNS. The CDR3 reads CASPSPQESSGNTIYF. CDR3 DNA sequence: TGTGCCAGCCCTTCCCCACAGGAGAGCTCTGGAAACACCATATATTTT.

The CDR3: CASSISDQSRSEQYF. The CDR3 bases are TGTGCCAGTAGTATAAGTGACCAGTCGAGGAGCGAGCAGTACTTC. The chain joins TRBV19 to TRBJ2-7; D call uncertain. The CDR3 is 15 amino acids. Germline loops: CDR1 LNHDA, CDR2 SQIVND (reference sequence). Trimming cost V 2 bases and J 6 bases, with 17 bases left between them.

This sequence joins TRBV7-3 and TRBJ1-4; 8 nucleotides align to TRBD1. V lost 0 bases to trimming and J lost 1 base; unmatched junction nucleotides: 7. This CDR3 comprises 18 residues. The germline CDR1 and CDR2 sequences are SGHTA and FQGTGA. CDR3 in amino acids: CASSLTGGQARTNEKLFF. CDR3 DNA sequence: TGTGCCAGCAGCTTAACGGGGGGACAGGCCAGAACTAATGAAAAACTGTTTTTT. The full variable domain, in which reference TRBV7-3 and TRBJ1-4 provide the parts outside the CDR3, is GAGVSQTPSNKVTEKGKYVELRCDPISGHTALYWYRQSLGQGPEFLIYFQGTGAADDSGLPNDRFFAVRPEGSVSTLKIQRTERGDSAVYLCASSLTGGQARTNEKLFFGSGTQLSVL.

The J gene is TRBJ1-5, the V gene TRBV4-1; unclear D gene. V gave up 0 bases and J gave up 12 bases, with 9 bases separating them. The CDR3 runs to 12 residues. The germline V gene encodes CDR1 MGHRA and CDR2 YSYEKL. Here the CDR3 reads CASSQDGRSQHF. CDR3 nucleotide sequence: TGCGCCAGCAGCCAAGATGGGAGAAGCCAGCATTTT.

This clone was seen more than once but under ten times. The chain links TRBV9 to TRBJ1-2; 7 bases line up with TRBD1. J was trimmed by 4 bases and V by 0 bases; bases with no gene match: 9. The CDR3 has 16 amino acids. The germline V gene encodes CDR1 SGDLS and CDR2 YYNGEE. CDR3 bases: TGTGCCAGCAGCGTAGCCCGAAACAGGGGTGGCTATGGCTACACCTTC. Amino acids: CASSVARNRGGYGYTF. Based on the CDR3 plus reference TRBV9 and TRBJ1-2, the full variable domain is DSGVTQTPKHLITATGQRVTLRCSPRSGDLSVYWYQQSLDQGLQFLIQYYNGEERAKGNILERFSAQQFPDLHSELNLSSLELGDSALYFCASSVARNRGGYGYTFGSGTRLTVV.

This clone came up a few times. V usage is TRBV5-1 and J usage is TRBJ1-6; D may be TRBD1 (6 bases). Deletions cut 4 bases from V and 5 bases from J, with 13 bases between. Germline V gives CDR1 SGHRS, CDR2 YFSETQ. The CDR3 spans 15 residues. The CDR3 DNA reads TGCGCCAGCAGCGACGGGACACCGAATAATTCACCCCTCCACTTT. This codes for CASSDGTPNNSPLHF.

The rearrangement links TRBV27 to TRBJ1-2; 10 nucleotides align to TRBD1. This CDR3 spans 13 amino acids. CDR1 and CDR2 from the germline V gene are MNHEY and SMNVEV (reference sequence). V lost 7 bases, J lost 4 bases, and 3 bases stayed unmatched. CDR3 coding DNA: TGTGCCAGCACGACAGGGGGCCTCTATGGCTACACCTTC. Protein: CASTTGGLYGYTF.

The gene calls are TRBV14 and TRBJ1-3; weak D call: TRBD1 (6 bases). CDR3 length equals 16 residues. Between the trimmed V and J ends, which lost 4 bases and 0 bases, there was a span of 13 bases. In germline, CDR1 is SGHDN, CDR2 FVKESK. CDR3 loop: CASSPDRTFSGNTIYF. Written as DNA, the CDR3 is TGTGCCAGCAGCCCCGACAGGACCTTCTCTGGAAACACCATATATTTT.

There are a few counts of this clone. The chain joins TRBV12-3 or TRBV12-4 to TRBJ2-7; 8 positions agree with TRBD2. The CDR3 contains 13 residues. Trimming at V came to 5 bases and at J to 6 bases, leaving 6 bases not matched to a gene. The CDR3 here is CASSPRTSSEQYF. Here the CDR3 DNA reads TGTGCCAGCAGTCCTCGGACTAGCTCCGAGCAGTACTTC.

The chain combines TRBV30 with TRBJ1-6; no reliable D call. Germline lookup yields CDR1 GTSNPN and CDR2 SVGIG (reference sequence). V shed 4 bases and J shed 0 bases, with 16 bases lying between them. The CDR3 spans 17 residues. The CDR3 DNA is TGTGCCTGGAATTCGGCGGGTGATAGCTCCTATAATTCACCCCTCCACTTT. It is translated as CAWNSAGDSSYNSPLHF. The full variable domain, rest sourced from reference TRBV30 and TRBJ1-6, is SQTIHQWPATLVQPVGSPLSLECTVEGTSNPNLYWYRQAAGRGLQLLFYSVGIGQISSEVPQNLSASRPQDRQFILSSKKLLLSDSGFYLCAWNSAGDSSYNSPLHFGNGTRLTVT.